The next 21 T cell receptor beta chains were all read from a single sample in a study of blood T cell repertoires in COVID-19. The assay was immunoSEQ multiplex PCR, and TCRdb's table has in-frame clones only and misses some. Here the sample spans under 400,000 clones, 90% being singletons. Source material: peripheral blood. These TCRs come from a young man with active or convalescent COVID-19.

The chain carries TRBV29-1 and TRBJ2-1; TRBD2 is a possible D gene (6 bases). This CDR3 is built from 14 residues. V lost 6 bases and J lost 4, with 16 bases in between. Germline assignment: CDR1 SQVTM and CDR2 ANQGSEA. CDR3 coding DNA: TGCAGCGTACTAGCCTCCCTAGATTACAATGAGCAGTTCTTC. Its protein is CSVLASLDYNEQFF.

The chain is built from TRBV7-3 and TRBJ2-1; D gene ambiguous. There are 15 residues in the CDR3. Germline CDR1 SGHTA, CDR2 FQGTGA. The germline V and J ends were trimmed by 5 bases and 0 bases, with 11 bases remaining between them. CDR3 DNA sequence: TGTGCCAGCAGCCCGCTAGGCAGCTCCTACAATGAGCAGTTCTTC. It specifies CASSPLGSSYNEQFF.

The chain recombines TRBV7-2 with TRBJ2-7; 7 bases agree with TRBD1. The length of the CDR3 is 14 residues. From germline, CDR1 is SGHTA and CDR2 FQGNSA. V shed 3 bases, J shed 4 bases, and the junction held 6 bases outside the gene matches. The CDR3 DNA is TGTGCCAGCAGCTTTATGGACAGGCGTTACGAGCAGTACTTC. It translates to CASSFMDRRYEQYF.

This clone was recorded only once. This rearrangement joins TRBV7-9 to TRBJ1-1, with D hard to call. Looked up from germline, CDR1 is SEHNR and CDR2 is FQNEAQ (reference sequence). V dropped 0 bases and J dropped 1 base, with 6 bases sitting between them. The CDR3 spans 14 residues. The CDR3 nucleotides read TGTGCCAGCAGCTTAGCGTTGGCGAACACTGAAGCTTTCTTT. Its protein is CASSLALANTEAFF.

V usage is TRBV6-4 and J usage is TRBJ2-7; D uncertain. The CDR3 covers 10 residues. Germline V lookup: CDR1 MRHNA, CDR2 SNTAGT. CDR3 bases: TGTGCCAGCAGTGACTCTAAATCAGAAGTC. Protein product: CASSDSKSEV.

The chain employs TRBV9 and TRBJ1-2; 8 bases agree with TRBD1. With 4 bases clipped from V and 8 bases from J, the junction kept 7 bases outside the gene matches. The CDR3 length is 13 residues. Germline CDR1 SGDLS, CDR2 YYNGEE. The CDR3 is CASSPRTGKGYTF. The CDR3 DNA follows: TGTGCCAGCAGCCCTCGGACAGGGAAAGGCTACACCTTC.

The gene calls are TRBV7-2 and TRBJ2-5; no clear D. The CDR3 is 12 amino acids. Germline assignment: CDR1 SGHTA and CDR2 FQGNSA. Trimming took 3 bases from V and 5 from J, leaving 7 bases between them. CDR3 sequence reads: CASSFVLETQYF. CDR3 nucleotide sequence: TGTGCCAGCAGCTTTGTTCTGGAGACCCAGTACTTC.

This chain joins TRBV5-8 and TRBJ2-1, with 8 bases identical to TRBD1. V shed 4 bases and J 8 bases; nucleotides not matched to a gene: 8. Germline lookup yields CDR1 SGHTS and CDR2 YDEGEE. This CDR3 comprises 14 residues. CDR3 protein: CASSRDRPQHEQFF. The CDR3 region has the DNA TGTGCCAGCAGCAGGGACAGGCCCCAGCATGAGCAGTTCTTC.

The genes are TRBV28 and TRBJ1-1; D is perhaps TRBD1 (5 bases). The germline CDR1 and CDR2 sequences are MDHEN and SYDVKM. Trimming left V 3 bases short and J 1 base short, with 12 bases between. CDR3 length: 15 residues. In DNA form, the CDR3 reads TGTGCCAGCAGTTTTTTGGGGCCCGGGAACACTGAAGCTTTCTTT. Its protein is CASSFLGPGNTEAFF. The full variable domain, its missing parts supplied by reference TRBV28 and TRBJ1-1, is DVKVTQSSRYLVKRTGEKVFLECVQDMDHENMFWYRQDPGLGLRLIYFSYDVKMKEKGDIPEGYSVSREKKERFSLILESASTNQTSMYLCASSFLGPGNTEAFFGQGTRLTVV.

This clone appeared a single time. The chain recombines TRBV10-3 with TRBJ1-5, with TRBD1 matching 10 bases. J lost 2 bases, V lost 2 bases, and 3 bases had no gene match. The CDR3 is 16 amino acids. Germline loops: CDR1 ENHRY, CDR2 SYGVKD. DNA for the CDR3: TGTGCCATCAGTGAGACTGACAGGGGGCGCAATCAGCCCCAGCATTTT. It is translated as CAISETDRGRNQPQHF.

The gene calls are TRBV4-2 and TRBJ2-7; perhaps TRBD2 as D (7 bases). This CDR3 is built from 14 residues. Germline-derived CDR1 and CDR2 are LGHNA and YNFKEQ. Between the trimmed V and J ends, which lost 4 bases and 3 bases, there was a span of 13 bases. Here the CDR3 reads CASSRGGGVYEQYF. Written as DNA, the CDR3 is TGTGCCAGCAGCCGGGGGGGCGGGGTCTACGAGCAGTACTTC.

J is TRBJ1-1 and V is TRBV5-8; 7 bases are a match to TRBD1. The CDR3 runs 14 residues. Trimming took 2 bases from V and 3 from J; bases not matched to a gene: 4. Germline loops: CDR1 SGHTS, CDR2 YDEGEE. CDR3 sequence (DNA): TGTGCCAGCAGCTTAGACGACAGGGACACTGAAGCTTTCTTT. This translates into CASSLDDRDTEAFF. Variable domain in full (rest from reference TRBV5-8 and TRBJ1-1): EAGVTQSPTHLIKTRGQQATLRCSPISGHTSVYWYQQALGLGLQFLLWYDEGEERNRGNFPPRFSGRQFPNYSSELNVNALELEDSALYLCASSLDDRDTEAFFGQGTRLTVV.

V gene TRBV7-2 combines with J gene TRBJ1-4; D is unclear. Trimming took off 3 bases at V and 4 bases at J, with 9 bases between the two ends. CDR3 length equals 14 residues. The germline CDR1 and CDR2 sequences are SGHTA and FQGNSA. CDR3 protein: CASSLVQSNEKLFF. CDR3 nucleotide sequence: TGTGCCAGCAGCTTGGTACAGAGTAATGAAAAACTGTTTTTT.

The CDR3 region is CASSPRGPYEQYF. CDR3 nucleotide sequence: TGTGCCAGCAGCCCCCGGGGTCCCTACGAGCAGTACTTC. The V gene is TRBV3-1 (or the pseudogene TRBV3-2), the J gene TRBJ2-7; D might be TRBD2 (5 bases). Trimming left V 4 bases short and J 2 bases short, with 9 bases between. The CDR3 is made up of 13 amino acids. Germline lookup yields CDR1 LGHDT and CDR2 YNNKEL (reference sequence).

The gene calls are TRBV7-2 and TRBJ1-6; D ambiguous. Trimming shortened V by 4 bases and J by 7 bases, and 11 bases separated the two germline ends. Germline V gene data show CDR1 as SGHTA and CDR2 as FQGNSA. The CDR3 is 14 residues long. The CDR3 loop is CASSYPGANSPLHF. The CDR3 region has the DNA TGTGCCAGCAGCTATCCGGGAGCGAATTCACCCCTCCACTTT.

V and J are TRBV2 and TRBJ2-7; D not resolved. Trimming removed 6 bases from V and 6 bases from J, with 15 bases in between. Germline V gene sequence: CDR1 SNHLY, CDR2 FYNNEI. This CDR3 is 13 amino acids long. CDR3 in amino acids: CASSGDRNGEQYF. In DNA, the CDR3 is TGTGCCAGCAGCGGAGACCGCAACGGCGAGCAGTACTTC.

The chain couples TRBV11-3 to TRBJ2-2; D perhaps matches TRBD2 (6 bases). The CDR3 loop spans 16 amino acids. V lost 5 bases to trimming and J lost 4 bases, with 17 bases between them. Germline assignment: CDR1 SGHNT and CDR2 YENEEA. The CDR3 loop reads CASSQGRRGFTGELFF. In DNA, the CDR3 is TGTGCCAGCAGCCAGGGTCGACGGGGGTTCACCGGGGAGCTGTTTTTT.

V is TRBV11-1 and J is TRBJ1-1; D possibly corresponds to TRBD1 (5 bases). Germline loops: CDR1 SGHAT, CDR2 FQDESV (reference sequence). V was trimmed by 6 bases and J by 5 bases, leaving 22 bases between them. This CDR3 is built from 16 residues. The CDR3 protein is CASRSLRGAQSTEAFF. For the CDR3, the DNA is TGTGCCAGCAGGTCTTTAAGGGGCGCTCAAAGTACTGAAGCTTTCTTT.

The count of this clone is one. J is TRBJ1-4 and V is TRBV19; TRBD1 is a possible D gene (5 bases). Trimming took off 6 bases at V and 2 bases at J, with 19 bases between the two ends. The CDR3 consists of 17 residues. Germline V gene sequence: CDR1 LNHDA, CDR2 SQIVND (reference sequence). The CDR3 spells CASSPTGEPPTNEKLFF. The CDR3 coding sequence is TGTGCCAGTAGCCCCACAGGCGAACCACCGACTAATGAAAAACTGTTTTTT.

The CDR3 nucleotides are TGTGCCAGTAGTATGAGGCTAGCGGGGGGGCTAGATGAGCAGTTCTTC. It yields the protein CASSMRLAGGLDEQFF. The chain carries TRBV19 and TRBJ2-1, with TRBD2 matching over 12 bases. Unmatched junction bases numbered 8, after V lost 3 bases and J lost 8 bases. The germline gives CDR1 LNHDA, CDR2 SQIVND (reference sequence). CDR3 length: 16 residues.

The genes are TRBV9 and TRBJ1-6; TRBD1 agrees at 7 bases. Trimming cost V 3 bases and J 7 bases; bases outside gene matches: 13. This CDR3 has 17 residues. The germline gives CDR1 SGDLS, CDR2 YYNGEE. The DNA for the CDR3 is TGTGCCAGCAGCGGAGGGTGGGACAGTGCGGCCAATTCACCCCTCCACTTT. Translating gives CASSGGWDSAANSPLHF.